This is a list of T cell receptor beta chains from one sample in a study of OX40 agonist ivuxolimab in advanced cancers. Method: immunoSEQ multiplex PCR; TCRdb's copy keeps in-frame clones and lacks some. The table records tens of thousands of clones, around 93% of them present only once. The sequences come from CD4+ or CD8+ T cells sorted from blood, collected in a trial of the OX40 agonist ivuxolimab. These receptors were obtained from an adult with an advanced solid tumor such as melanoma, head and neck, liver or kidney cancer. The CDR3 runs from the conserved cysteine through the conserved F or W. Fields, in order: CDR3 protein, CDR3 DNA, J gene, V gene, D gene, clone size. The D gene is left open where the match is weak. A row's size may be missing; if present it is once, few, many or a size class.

CDR3aa: CASSLVAGGYNEQFF; CDR3nt: TGTGCCAGCAGCTTAGTAGCGGGGGGTTACAATGAGCAGTTCTTC; j_gene: TRBJ2-1; v_gene: TRBV7-2; d_gene: TRBD2; abundance: .
CDR3aa: CASRDRVDGYTF; CDR3nt: TGTGCCAGCAGAGACAGGGTCGATGGCTACACCTTC; j_gene: TRBJ1-2; v_gene: TRBV5-6; d_gene: TRBD1; abundance: .
CDR3aa: CASSIGSNEQFF; CDR3nt: TGTGCCAGTAGTATTGGGAGTAATGAGCAGTTCTTC; j_gene: TRBJ2-1; v_gene: TRBV19; d_gene: .; abundance: .
CDR3aa: CASTSGETQYF; CDR3nt: TGTGCCAGTACCAGCGGAGAGACCCAGTACTTC; j_gene: TRBJ2-5; v_gene: TRBV19; d_gene: .; abundance: once
CDR3aa: CAISESWEGRNTGELFF; CDR3nt: TGTGCCATCAGTGAGTCGTGGGAGGGACGTAACACCGGGGAGCTGTTTTTT; j_gene: TRBJ2-2; v_gene: TRBV10-3; d_gene: TRBD2; abundance: .
CDR3aa: CASSLFSSYNEQFF; CDR3nt: TGTGCCAGCAGTTTGTTCAGCTCCTACAATGAGCAGTTCTTC; j_gene: TRBJ2-1; v_gene: TRBV6-5; d_gene: .; abundance: .
CDR3aa: CASSVGLHGEQFF; CDR3nt: TGTGCCAGCAGCGTAGGACTCCACGGGGAGCAGTTCTTC; j_gene: TRBJ2-1; v_gene: TRBV9; d_gene: .; abundance: .
CDR3aa: CASSLQGAGSGNTIYF; CDR3nt: TGTGCCAGCAGCTTACAGGGTGCGGGCTCTGGAAACACCATATATTTT; j_gene: TRBJ1-3; v_gene: TRBV7-6; d_gene: .; abundance: .
CDR3aa: CASSLGSGTNSYEQYF; CDR3nt: TGTGCCAGCAGCTTAGGTTCCGGGACTAATAGCTACGAGCAGTACTTC; j_gene: TRBJ2-7; v_gene: TRBV7-2; d_gene: TRBD2; abundance: once
CDR3aa: CASSLGGQGIAYEQYF; CDR3nt: TGTGCCAGCAGCTTAGGGGGGCAGGGGATAGCCTACGAGCAGTACTTC; j_gene: TRBJ2-7; v_gene: TRBV13; d_gene: .; abundance: .
CDR3aa: CASSLEGNGGNTIYF; CDR3nt: TGCGCCAGCAGCTTGGAGGGGAATGGGGGAAACACCATATATTTT; j_gene: TRBJ1-3; v_gene: TRBV5-1; d_gene: .; abundance: .
CDR3aa: CACFREVVRMEGYTF; CDR3nt: TGTGCCTGTTTCCGCGAGGTTGTGAGGATGGAGGGCTACACCTTC; j_gene: TRBJ1-2; v_gene: TRBV30; d_gene: .; abundance: .
CDR3aa: CASSATSDGFDTQYF; CDR3nt: TGTGCCAGCAGTGCGACTAGCGATGGATTCGATACGCAGTATTTT; j_gene: TRBJ2-3; v_gene: TRBV2; d_gene: TRBD2; abundance: .
CDR3aa: CASSLWNSENTEAFF; CDR3nt: TGTGCCAGCAGCTTATGGAACAGTGAGAACACTGAAGCTTTCTTT; j_gene: TRBJ1-1; v_gene: TRBV7-8; d_gene: .; abundance: once
CDR3aa: CASSLGELYEQYF; CDR3nt: TGTGCCAGCAGCTTAGGGGAGCTCTACGAGCAGTACTTC; j_gene: TRBJ2-7; v_gene: TRBV11-3; d_gene: .; abundance: .
CDR3aa: CASSELAEQYF; CDR3nt: TGTGCCAGCAGTGAATTGGCCGAGCAGTACTTC; j_gene: TRBJ2-7; v_gene: TRBV2; d_gene: .; abundance: .
CDR3aa: CASSIGQGNTEAFF; CDR3nt: TGTGCCAGCAGTATTGGACAGGGGAACACTGAAGCTTTCTTT; j_gene: TRBJ1-1; v_gene: TRBV27; d_gene: TRBD1; abundance: .
CDR3aa: CASSLEDSYEQYF; CDR3nt: TGTGCCAGCAGCTTAGAGGACTCCTACGAGCAGTACTTC; j_gene: TRBJ2-7; v_gene: TRBV11-2; d_gene: .; abundance: once
CDR3aa: CASSLGEGTSNQPQHF; CDR3nt: TGTGCCAGCAGCTTAGGCGAGGGGACTAGCAATCAGCCCCAGCATTTT; j_gene: TRBJ1-5; v_gene: TRBV13; d_gene: .; abundance: .
CDR3aa: CASSLALAGPYEQYF; CDR3nt: TGTGCCAGCAGCTTAGCGCTAGCGGGCCCCTACGAGCAGTACTTC; j_gene: TRBJ2-7; v_gene: TRBV7-2; d_gene: TRBD2; abundance: .
CDR3aa: CASSLGSGSYNEQFF; CDR3nt: TGTGCCAGCAGCTTGGGAAGCGGGTCCTACAATGAGCAGTTCTTC; j_gene: TRBJ2-1; v_gene: TRBV6-1; d_gene: .; abundance: few
CDR3aa: CASTQGGPPYEQYF; CDR3nt: TGTGCCAGCACCCAAGGAGGTCCGCCCTACGAGCAGTACTTC; j_gene: TRBJ2-7; v_gene: TRBV7-6; d_gene: .; abundance: .